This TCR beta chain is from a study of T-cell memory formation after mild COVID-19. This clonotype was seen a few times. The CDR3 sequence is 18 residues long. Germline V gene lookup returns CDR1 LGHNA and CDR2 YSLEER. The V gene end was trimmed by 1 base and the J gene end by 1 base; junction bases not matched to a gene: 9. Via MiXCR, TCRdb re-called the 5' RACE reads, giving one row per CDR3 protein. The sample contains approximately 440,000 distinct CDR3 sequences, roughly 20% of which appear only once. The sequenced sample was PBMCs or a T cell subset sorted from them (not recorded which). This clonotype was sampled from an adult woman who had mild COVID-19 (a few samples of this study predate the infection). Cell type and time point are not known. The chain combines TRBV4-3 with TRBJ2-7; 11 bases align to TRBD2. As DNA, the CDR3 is TGCGCCAGCAGCCAAGGGGTAGCGGGAGGGTCCCAATCCTACGAGCAGTACTTC. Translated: CASSQGVAGGSQSYEQYF.